This T cell receptor beta chain was recorded in a study of blood T cell repertoires in COVID-19. At the level of the study: The samples span acute and convalescent COVID-19 from the United States, Italy and Spain.

The CDR3 has 14 residues. Germline V lookup: CDR1 SGHRS, CDR2 YFSETQ. V was clipped by 1 base and J by 5 bases, with 12 bases between them. As handled by the study authors: The assay estimated nucleated cells by amplifying reference gene primers. Sequencing used immunoSEQ multiplex PCR; TCRdb keeps in-frame clones, though not all of them. V, J and clone size derive from that table, while D and trimming were established from the DNA sequence. Here the sample spans 200,000 to 300,000 clones, around 88% being singletons. What was sequenced was PBMCs or T cells enriched from blood (not recorded which). The clonotype comes from a woman between 40 and 50 years old with acute COVID-19. J is TRBJ2-5 and V is TRBV5-1, with D possibly being TRBD2 (5 bases). For the CDR3, the DNA is TGCGCCAGCAGCTTGTCACTAGATTCGGAGACCCAGTACTTC. Its translation: CASSLSLDSETQYF.